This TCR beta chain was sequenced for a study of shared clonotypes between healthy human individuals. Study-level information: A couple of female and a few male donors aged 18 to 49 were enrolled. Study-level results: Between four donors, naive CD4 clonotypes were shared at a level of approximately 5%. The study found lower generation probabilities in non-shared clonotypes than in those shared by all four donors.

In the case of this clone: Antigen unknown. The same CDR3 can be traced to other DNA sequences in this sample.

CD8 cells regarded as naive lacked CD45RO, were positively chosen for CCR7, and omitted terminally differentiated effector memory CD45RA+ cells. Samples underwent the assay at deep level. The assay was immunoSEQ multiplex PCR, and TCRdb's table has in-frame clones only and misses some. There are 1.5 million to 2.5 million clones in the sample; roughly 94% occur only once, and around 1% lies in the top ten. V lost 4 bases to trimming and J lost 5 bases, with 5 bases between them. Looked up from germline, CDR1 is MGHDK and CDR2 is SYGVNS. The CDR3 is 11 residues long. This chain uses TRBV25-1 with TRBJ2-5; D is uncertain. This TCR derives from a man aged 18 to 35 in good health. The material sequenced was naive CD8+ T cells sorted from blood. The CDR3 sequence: CASSGGETQYF. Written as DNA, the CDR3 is TGTGCCAGCAGTGGGGGTGAGACCCAGTACTTC.